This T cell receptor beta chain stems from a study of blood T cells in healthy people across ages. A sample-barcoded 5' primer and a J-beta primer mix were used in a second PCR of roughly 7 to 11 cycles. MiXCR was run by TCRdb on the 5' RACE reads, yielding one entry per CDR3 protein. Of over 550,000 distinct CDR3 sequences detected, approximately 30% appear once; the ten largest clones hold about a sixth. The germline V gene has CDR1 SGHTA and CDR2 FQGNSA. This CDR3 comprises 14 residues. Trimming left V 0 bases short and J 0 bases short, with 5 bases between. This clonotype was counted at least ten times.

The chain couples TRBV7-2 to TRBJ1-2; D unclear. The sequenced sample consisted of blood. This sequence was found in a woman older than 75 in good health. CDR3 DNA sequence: TGTGCCAGCAGCTTAGCCCCAGCTAACTATGGCTACACCTTC. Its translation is CASSLAPANYGYTF.